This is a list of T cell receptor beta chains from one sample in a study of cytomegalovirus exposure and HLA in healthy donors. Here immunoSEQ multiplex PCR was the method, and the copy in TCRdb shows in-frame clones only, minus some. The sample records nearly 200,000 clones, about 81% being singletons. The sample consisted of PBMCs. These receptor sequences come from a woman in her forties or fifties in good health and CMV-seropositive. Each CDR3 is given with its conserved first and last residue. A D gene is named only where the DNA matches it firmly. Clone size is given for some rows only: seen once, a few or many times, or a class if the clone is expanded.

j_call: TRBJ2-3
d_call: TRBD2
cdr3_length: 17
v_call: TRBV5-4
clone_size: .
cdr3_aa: CASTTNPSGASTDTQYF
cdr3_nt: TGTGCCAGCACCACCAACCCTAGCGGGGCCAGCACAGATACGCAGTATTTT

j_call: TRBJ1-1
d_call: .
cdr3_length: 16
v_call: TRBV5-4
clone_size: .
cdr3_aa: CASSLAGRSRNTEAFF
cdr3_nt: TGTGCCAGCAGCTTGGCAGGGCGGTCTAGGAACACTGAAGCTTTCTTT

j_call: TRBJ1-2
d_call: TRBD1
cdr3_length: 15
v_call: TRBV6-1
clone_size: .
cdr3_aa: CASRGQALSLYGYTF
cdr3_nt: TGTGCCAGCAGGGGACAGGCCCTTTCTTTATATGGCTACACCTTC

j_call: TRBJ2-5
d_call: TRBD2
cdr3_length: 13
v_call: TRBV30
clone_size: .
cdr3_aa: CAWGAGAAETQYF
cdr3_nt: TGTGCCTGGGGAGCGGGGGCGGCGGAGACCCAGTACTTC

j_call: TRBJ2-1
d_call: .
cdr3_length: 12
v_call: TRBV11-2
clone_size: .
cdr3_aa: CASSSLTREQFF
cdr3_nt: TGTGCCAGCAGCTCCCTTACTAGAGAGCAGTTCTTC

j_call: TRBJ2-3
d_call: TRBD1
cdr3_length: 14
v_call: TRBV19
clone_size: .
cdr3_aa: CASRADRGTDTQYF
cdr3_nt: TGTGCCAGTAGAGCGGACAGGGGGACAGATACGCAGTATTTT

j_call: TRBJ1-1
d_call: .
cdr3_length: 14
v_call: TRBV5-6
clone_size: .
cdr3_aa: CASSLNQGYTEAFF
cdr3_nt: TGTGCCAGCAGCTTGAACCAGGGCTACACTGAAGCTTTCTTT

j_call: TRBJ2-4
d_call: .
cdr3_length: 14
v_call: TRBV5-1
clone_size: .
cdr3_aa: CASSFGGAKNIQYF
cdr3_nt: TGCGCCAGCAGCTTTGGGGGGGCCAAAAACATTCAGTACTTC

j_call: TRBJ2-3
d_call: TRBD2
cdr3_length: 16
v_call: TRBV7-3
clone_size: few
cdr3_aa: CASSASGLAGTDTQYF
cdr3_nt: TGTGCCAGCAGCGCCTCGGGACTAGCTGGCACAGATACGCAGTATTTT

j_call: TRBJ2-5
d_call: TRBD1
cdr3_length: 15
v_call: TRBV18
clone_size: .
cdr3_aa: CASSPFRGQEETQYF
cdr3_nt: TGTGCCAGCTCACCGTTCAGGGGGCAAGAGGAGACCCAGTACTTC

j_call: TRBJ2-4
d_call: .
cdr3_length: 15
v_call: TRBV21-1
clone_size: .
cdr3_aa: CASTALTSGKNIQYF
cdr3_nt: TGTGCCAGCACAGCCCTAACTAGCGGCAAAAACATTCAGTACTTC

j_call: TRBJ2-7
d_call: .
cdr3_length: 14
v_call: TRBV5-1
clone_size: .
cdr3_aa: CASSLGQFSYEQYF
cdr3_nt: TGCGCCAGCAGCCTTGGACAATTCTCCTACGAGCAGTACTTC

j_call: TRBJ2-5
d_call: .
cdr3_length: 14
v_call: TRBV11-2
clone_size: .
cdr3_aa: CASSLDRRRETQYF
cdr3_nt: TGTGCCAGCAGCTTAGATAGAAGGAGAGAGACCCAGTACTTC

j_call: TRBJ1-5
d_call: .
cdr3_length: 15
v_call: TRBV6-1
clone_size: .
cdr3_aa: CASLGGLISNQPQHF
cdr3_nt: TGTGCCAGCTTAGGCGGACTGATAAGCAATCAGCCCCAGCATTTT

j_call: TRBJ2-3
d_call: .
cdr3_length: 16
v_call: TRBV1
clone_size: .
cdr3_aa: CTSSPAGRDQVDTQYF
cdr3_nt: TGCACCAGCAGCCCCGCAGGGCGGGACCAGGTAGATACGCAGTATTTT

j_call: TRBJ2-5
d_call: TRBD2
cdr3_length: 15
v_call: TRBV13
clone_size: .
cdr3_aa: CASSTASGGEETQYF
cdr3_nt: TGTGCCAGCAGCACCGCTAGCGGGGGCGAAGAGACCCAGTACTTC

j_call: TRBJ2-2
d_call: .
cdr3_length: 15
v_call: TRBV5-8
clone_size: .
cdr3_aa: CASGGGHWGTGELFF
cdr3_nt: TGTGCCAGCGGTGGGGGACACTGGGGCACCGGGGAGCTGTTTTTT

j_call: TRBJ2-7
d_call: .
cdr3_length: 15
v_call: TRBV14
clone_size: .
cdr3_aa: CASSPGGGQSYEQYF
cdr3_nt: TGTGCCAGCAGCCCGGGTGGCGGCCAGTCCTACGAGCAGTACTTC

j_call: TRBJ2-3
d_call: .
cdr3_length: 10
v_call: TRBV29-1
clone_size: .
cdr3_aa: CSAGTDTQYF
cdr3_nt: TGCAGCGCCGGCACAGATACGCAGTATTTT

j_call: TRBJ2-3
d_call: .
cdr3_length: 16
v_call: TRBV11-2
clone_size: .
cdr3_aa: CASSLGRGKGTDTQYF
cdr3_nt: TGTGCCAGCAGCTTAGGTCGGGGAAAGGGCACAGATACGCAGTATTTT

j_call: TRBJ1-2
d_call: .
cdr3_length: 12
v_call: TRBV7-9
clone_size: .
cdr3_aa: CASSLGENAYTF
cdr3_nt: TGTGCCAGCAGCTTAGGGGAGAACGCCTACACCTTC

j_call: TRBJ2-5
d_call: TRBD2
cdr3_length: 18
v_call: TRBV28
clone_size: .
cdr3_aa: CASSLLAGGRGPQETQYF
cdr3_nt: TGTGCCAGCAGTTTACTAGCGGGAGGGAGGGGACCCCAAGAGACCCAGTACTTC

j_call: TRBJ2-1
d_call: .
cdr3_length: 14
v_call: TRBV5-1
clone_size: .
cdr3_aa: CASSYGQSANEQFF
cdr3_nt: TGCGCCAGCAGCTACGGACAGTCCGCTAATGAGCAGTTCTTC

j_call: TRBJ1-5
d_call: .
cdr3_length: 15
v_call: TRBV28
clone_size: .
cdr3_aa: CASLSTLRGNQPQHF
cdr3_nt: TGTGCCAGCTTATCAACCCTGAGGGGGAATCAGCCCCAGCATTTT

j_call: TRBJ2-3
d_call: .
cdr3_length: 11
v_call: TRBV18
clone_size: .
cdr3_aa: CASSSGDTQYF
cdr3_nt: TGTGCCAGCTCATCAGGGGATACGCAGTATTTT

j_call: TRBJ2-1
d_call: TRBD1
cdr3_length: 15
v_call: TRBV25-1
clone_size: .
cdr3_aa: CASSVQGAAYNEQFF
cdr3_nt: TGTGCCAGCAGTGTACAGGGGGCCGCCTACAATGAGCAGTTCTTC

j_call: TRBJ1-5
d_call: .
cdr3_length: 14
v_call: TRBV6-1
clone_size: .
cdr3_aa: CASRVTGIHQPQHF
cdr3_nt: TGTGCCAGCAGAGTAACAGGAATACATCAGCCCCAGCATTTT

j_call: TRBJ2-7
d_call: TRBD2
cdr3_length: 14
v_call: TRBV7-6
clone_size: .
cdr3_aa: CASSLRGGDYEQYF
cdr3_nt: TGTGCCAGCAGTTTGCGGGGGGGGGACTACGAGCAGTACTTC

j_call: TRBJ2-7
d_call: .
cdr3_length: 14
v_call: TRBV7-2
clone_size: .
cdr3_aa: CASSLSYSSHEQYF
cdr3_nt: TGTGCCAGCAGCTTATCTTACAGCTCGCACGAGCAGTACTTC

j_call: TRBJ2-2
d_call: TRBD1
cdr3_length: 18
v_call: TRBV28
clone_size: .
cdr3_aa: CASSVVLDRGPTTGELFF
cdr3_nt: TGTGCCAGCAGTGTGGTCCTAGACAGGGGGCCGACGACCGGGGAGCTGTTTTTT

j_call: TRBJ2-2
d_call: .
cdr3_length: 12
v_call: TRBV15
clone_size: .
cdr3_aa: CATSPDTGELFF
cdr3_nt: TGTGCCACCAGCCCAGACACCGGGGAGCTGTTTTTT

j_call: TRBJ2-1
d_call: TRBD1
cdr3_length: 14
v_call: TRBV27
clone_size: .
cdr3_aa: CASRPGQKYNEQFF
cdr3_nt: TGTGCCAGCAGACCGGGACAGAAATACAATGAGCAGTTCTTC

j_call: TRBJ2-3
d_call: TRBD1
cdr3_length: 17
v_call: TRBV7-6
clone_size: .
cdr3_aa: CASSKTGTGGFADTQYF
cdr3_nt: TGTGCCAGCAGCAAAACCGGGACAGGGGGCTTCGCAGATACGCAGTATTTT

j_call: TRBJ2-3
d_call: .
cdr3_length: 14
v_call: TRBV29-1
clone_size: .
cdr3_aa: CSVEGPVATDTQYF
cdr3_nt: TGCAGCGTTGAGGGGCCAGTAGCCACAGATACGCAGTATTTT

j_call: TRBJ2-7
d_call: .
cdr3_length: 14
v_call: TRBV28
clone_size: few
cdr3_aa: CASSLQRATYEQYF
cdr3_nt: TGTGCCAGCAGTTTACAGCGGGCTACCTACGAGCAGTACTTC

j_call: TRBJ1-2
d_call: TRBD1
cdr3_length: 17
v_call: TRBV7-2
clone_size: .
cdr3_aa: CASSPKDGQAYNYGYTF
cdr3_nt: TGTGCCAGCAGCCCAAAGGACGGACAGGCCTATAACTATGGCTACACCTTC

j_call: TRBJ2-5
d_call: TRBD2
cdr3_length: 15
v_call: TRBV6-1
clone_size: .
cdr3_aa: CASSRDPGGGETQYF
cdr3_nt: TGTGCCAGCTCCCGGGACCCCGGGGGGGGAGAGACCCAGTACTTC

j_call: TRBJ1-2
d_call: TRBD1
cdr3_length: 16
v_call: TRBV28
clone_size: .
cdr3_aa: CASSLGEGRGPYGYTF
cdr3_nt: TGTGCCAGCAGTTTGGGGGAGGGCAGGGGGCCCTATGGCTACACCTTC

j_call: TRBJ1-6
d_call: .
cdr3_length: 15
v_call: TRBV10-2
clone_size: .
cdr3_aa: CASTDGQTGHSPLHF
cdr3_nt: TGCGCCAGCACCGACGGACAAACAGGCCATTCACCCCTCCACTTT

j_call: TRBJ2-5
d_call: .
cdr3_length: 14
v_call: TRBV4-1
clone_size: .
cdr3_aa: CASSQFGGQETQYF
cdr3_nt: TGCGCCAGCAGCCAATTTGGCGGCCAAGAGACCCAGTACTTC

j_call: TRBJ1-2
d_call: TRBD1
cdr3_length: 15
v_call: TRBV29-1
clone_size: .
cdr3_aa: CSVELGQGANYGYTF
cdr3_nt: TGCAGCGTTGAGCTCGGACAGGGAGCTAACTATGGCTACACCTTC

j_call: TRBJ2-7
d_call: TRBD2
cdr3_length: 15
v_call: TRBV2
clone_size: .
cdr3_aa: CASSEEGLAGGEQYF
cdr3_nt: TGTGCCAGCAGTGAAGAGGGACTAGCGGGAGGGGAGCAGTACTTC

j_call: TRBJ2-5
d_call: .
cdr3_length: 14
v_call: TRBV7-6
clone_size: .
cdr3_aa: CASSFRGTGETQYF
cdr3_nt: TGTGCCAGCAGTTTTAGGGGAACCGGAGAGACCCAGTACTTC

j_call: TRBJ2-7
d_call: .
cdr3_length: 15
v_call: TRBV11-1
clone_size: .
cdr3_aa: CASSLGAGSSYEQYF
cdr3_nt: TGTGCCAGCAGCTTAGGGGCAGGCAGCTCCTACGAGCAGTACTTC

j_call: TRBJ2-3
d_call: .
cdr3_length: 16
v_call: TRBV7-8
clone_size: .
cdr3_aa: CASSSDLRGGSDTQYF
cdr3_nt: TGTGCCAGCAGCTCGGATTTACGAGGGGGTAGCGATACGCAGTATTTT

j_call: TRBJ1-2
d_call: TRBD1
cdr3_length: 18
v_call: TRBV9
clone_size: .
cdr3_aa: CASSVATGGRLANYGYTF
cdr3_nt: TGTGCCAGCAGCGTAGCTACAGGGGGCCGGTTAGCTAACTATGGCTACACCTTC

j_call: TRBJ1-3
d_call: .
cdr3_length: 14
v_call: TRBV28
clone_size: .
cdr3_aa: CASFDRHSGNTIYF
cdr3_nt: TGTGCCAGCTTTGACAGGCACTCTGGAAACACCATATATTTT

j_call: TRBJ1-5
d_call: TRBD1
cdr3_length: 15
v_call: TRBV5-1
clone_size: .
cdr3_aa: CASSMTGESNQPQHF
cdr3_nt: TGCGCCAGCAGCATGACAGGGGAGAGCAATCAGCCCCAGCATTTT

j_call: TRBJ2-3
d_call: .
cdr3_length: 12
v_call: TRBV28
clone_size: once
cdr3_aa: CASRRDFGAQYF
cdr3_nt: TGTGCCAGCAGGCGGGACTTTGGGGCGCAGTATTTT

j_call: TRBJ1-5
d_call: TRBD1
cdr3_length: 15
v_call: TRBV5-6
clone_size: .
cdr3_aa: CASSLGRGYDQPQHF
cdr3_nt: TGTGCCAGCAGCTTGGGCAGGGGGTACGATCAGCCCCAGCATTTT

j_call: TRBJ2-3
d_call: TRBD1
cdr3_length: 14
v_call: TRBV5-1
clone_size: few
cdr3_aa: CASSSGQGTDTQYF
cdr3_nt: TGCGCCAGCAGCTCGGGACAGGGGACCGATACGCAGTATTTT

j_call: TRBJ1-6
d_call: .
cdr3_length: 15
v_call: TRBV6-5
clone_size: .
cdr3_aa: CASKPGKSYNSPLHF
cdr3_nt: TGTGCCAGCAAGCCCGGGAAATCCTATAATTCACCCCTCCACTTT

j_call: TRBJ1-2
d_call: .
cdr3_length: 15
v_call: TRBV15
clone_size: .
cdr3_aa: CATSRDVTGIYGYTF
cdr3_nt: TGTGCCACCAGCAGAGATGTGACAGGTATCTATGGCTACACCTTC

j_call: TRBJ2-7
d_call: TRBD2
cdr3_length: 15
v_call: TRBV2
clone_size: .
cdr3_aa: CASSVVLAGGGEQYF
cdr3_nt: TGTGCCAGCAGTGTTGTACTAGCGGGGGGCGGCGAGCAGTACTTC

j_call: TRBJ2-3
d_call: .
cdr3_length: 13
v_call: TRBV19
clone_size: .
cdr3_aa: CASRFRSTDTQYF
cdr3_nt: TGTGCCAGTAGGTTCAGGAGCACAGATACGCAGTATTTT

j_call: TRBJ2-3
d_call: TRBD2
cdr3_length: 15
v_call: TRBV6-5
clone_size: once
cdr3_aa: CASRGLAEDTDTQYF
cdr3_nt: TGTGCCAGCAGGGGACTAGCGGAGGACACAGATACGCAGTATTTT

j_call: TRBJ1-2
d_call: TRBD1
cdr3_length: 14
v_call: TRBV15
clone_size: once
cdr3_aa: CATSRTGGVYGYTF
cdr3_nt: TGTGCCACCAGCAGGACAGGGGGGGTCTATGGCTACACCTTC

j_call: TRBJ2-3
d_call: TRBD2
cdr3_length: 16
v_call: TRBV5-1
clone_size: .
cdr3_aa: CASSLPSGGAPDTQYF
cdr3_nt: TGCGCCAGCAGCTTGCCTAGCGGGGGGGCCCCAGATACGCAGTATTTT

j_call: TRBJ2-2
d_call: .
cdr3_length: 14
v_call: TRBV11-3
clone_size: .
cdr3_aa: CASSHDNLPGELFF
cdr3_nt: TGTGCCAGCAGCCACGACAACCTGCCCGGGGAGCTGTTTTTT